Given below is one T cell receptor beta chain in context. Its antigen is currently unknown. This sample is drawn from a study of identical twins. Study conclusions and caveats: For out-of-frame alpha sequences shared by twins, low generation probability was in excess.

The ends lost 4 bases at V and 10 bases at J; junction bases unmatched: 5. CDR1 and CDR2 (germline): SGHRS, YFSETQ. The CDR3 is 12 amino acids. A universal primer site was added by template switching, and unique molecular identifiers were carried by the cDNA. MiXCR, run by TCRdb on the 5' RACE reads, gives a single entry per CDR3 protein. The table includes roughly 720,000 distinct CDR3 sequences, 18% detected once. These records were also assigned to another study, of T cells expressing NK-cell markers. Per that paper: Among eight sequenced donors, seven carried HCMV seropositivity while one was seronegative. Dominant NKG2C+ clonotypes were found to form roughly 1.0-7.0% of CD8+ T cells in over five donors.

The sequencing input was PBMCs. The TCR comes from a woman aged 18-29 years in good health. This chain uses TRBV5-1 with TRBJ2-1; 7 bases agree with TRBD1. For the CDR3, the DNA is TGCGCCAGCAGCCCGGAGACAGGGGAGCAGTTCTTC. As protein: CASSPETGEQFF.